What follows are 2 T cell receptor beta chains derived from one specimen sequenced in a study of memory CD4+ T cells and cytomegalovirus serostatus. Single viable CD3+CD4+CD8-CD45RO+ cells were sorted as the memory CD4+ T cells. Repertoires were generated with immunoSEQ multiplex PCR, while TCRdb's copy carries only in-frame clones and drops some. The data show about 82,000 clones, 80% seen once. Material for sequencing was memory CD4+ T cells from blood. The receptors shown here come from an adult in good health and CMV-seronegative.

In regard to this clone: Other nucleotide sequences in the sample specify the same CDR3. The rearrangement uses TRBV30 and TRBJ1-3; D call uncertain. The CDR3 is 12 amino acids. CDR1 GTSNPN and CDR2 SVGIG come from the germline V gene (reference sequence). The V end was cut by 3 bases, the J end by 0 bases, with 3 bases between. The CDR3 coding sequence is TGTGCCTGGAGCAGCTCTGGAAACACCATATATTTT. Translation gives CAWSSSGNTIYF.

This clone was counted once. The V call is TRBV19, the J call TRBJ2-7; 10 nucleotides agree with TRBD2. Germline assignment: CDR1 LNHDA and CDR2 SQIVND (reference sequence). The CDR3 has 14 residues. V lost 9 bases and J lost 1; bases outside the gene matches: 6. The CDR3 is CASQAGGNSYEQYF. Written as DNA, the CDR3 is TGTGCCAGCCAAGCGGGGGGGAATTCCTACGAGCAGTACTTC.